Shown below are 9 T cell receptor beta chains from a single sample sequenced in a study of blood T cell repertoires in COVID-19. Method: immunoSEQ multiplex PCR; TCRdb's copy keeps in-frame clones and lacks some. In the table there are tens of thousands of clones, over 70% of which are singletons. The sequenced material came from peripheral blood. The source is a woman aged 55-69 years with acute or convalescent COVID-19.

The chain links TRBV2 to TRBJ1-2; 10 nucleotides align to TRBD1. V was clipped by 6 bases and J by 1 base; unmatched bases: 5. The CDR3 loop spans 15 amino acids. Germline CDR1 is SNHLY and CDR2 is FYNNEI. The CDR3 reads CASRTGGGLNYGYTF. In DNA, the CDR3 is TGTGCCAGCAGGACAGGGGGCGGTCTTAACTATGGCTACACCTTC. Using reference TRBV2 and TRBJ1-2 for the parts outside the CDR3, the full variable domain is EPEVTQTPSHQVTQMGQEVILRCVPISNHLYFYWYRQILGQKVEFLVSFYNNEISEKSEIFDDQFSVERPDGSNFTLKIRSTKLEDSAMYFCASRTGGGLNYGYTFGSGTRLTVV.

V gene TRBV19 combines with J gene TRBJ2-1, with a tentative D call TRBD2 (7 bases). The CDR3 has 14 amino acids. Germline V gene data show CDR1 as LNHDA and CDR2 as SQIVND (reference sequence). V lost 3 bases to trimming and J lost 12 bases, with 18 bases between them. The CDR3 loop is CASSIAHRGGGQFF. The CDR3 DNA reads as TGTGCCAGTAGTATTGCTCATAGGGGAGGGGGGCAGTTCTTC.

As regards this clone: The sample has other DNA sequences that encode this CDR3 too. CDR3 sequence (DNA): TGTGCCAGCAGTTACTCTAGGACAGGTGGGGGCTATGGCTACACCTTC. Its protein product is CASSYSRTGGGYGYTF. The gene calls are TRBV6-5 and TRBJ1-2; the match to TRBD1 covers 7 bases. There are 16 residues in the CDR3. Germline assignment: CDR1 MNHEY and CDR2 SVGAGI. Germline trimming cut 0 bases from V and 4 bases from J; bases unmatched to any gene: 8.

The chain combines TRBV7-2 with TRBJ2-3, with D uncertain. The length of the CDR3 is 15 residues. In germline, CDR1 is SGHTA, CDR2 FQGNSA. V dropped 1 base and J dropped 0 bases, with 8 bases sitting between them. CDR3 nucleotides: TGTGCCAGCAGCTTAGATTTTGGCAGCACAGATACGCAGTATTTT. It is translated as CASSLDFGSTDTQYF.

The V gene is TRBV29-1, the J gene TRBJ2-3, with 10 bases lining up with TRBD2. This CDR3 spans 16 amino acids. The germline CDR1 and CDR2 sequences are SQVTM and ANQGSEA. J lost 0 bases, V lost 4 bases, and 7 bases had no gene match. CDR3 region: CSVGRSGGLSTDTQYF. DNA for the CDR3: TGCAGCGTTGGACGTAGCGGGGGGCTTAGCACAGATACGCAGTATTTT.

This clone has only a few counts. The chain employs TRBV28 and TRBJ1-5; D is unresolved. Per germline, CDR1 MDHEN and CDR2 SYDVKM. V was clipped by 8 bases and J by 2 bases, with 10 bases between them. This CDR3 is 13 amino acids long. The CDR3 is CASGLAGNQPQHF. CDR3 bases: TGTGCCAGCGGACTGGCGGGCAATCAGCCCCAGCATTTT.

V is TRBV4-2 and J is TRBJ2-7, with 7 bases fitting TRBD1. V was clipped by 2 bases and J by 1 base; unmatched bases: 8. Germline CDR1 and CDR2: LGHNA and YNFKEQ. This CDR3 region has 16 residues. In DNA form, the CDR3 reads TGTGCCAGCAGCCAAAAGGAAACAGGGGTATCCTACGAGCAGTACTTC. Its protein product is CASSQKETGVSYEQYF.

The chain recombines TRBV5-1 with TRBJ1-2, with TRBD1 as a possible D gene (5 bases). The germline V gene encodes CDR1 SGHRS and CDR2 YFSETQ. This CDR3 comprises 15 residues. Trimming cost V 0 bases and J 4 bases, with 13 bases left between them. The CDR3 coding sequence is TGCGCCAGCAGCTTGGAAAACAGGCCCGGCTATGGCTACACCTTC. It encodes CASSLENRPGYGYTF.

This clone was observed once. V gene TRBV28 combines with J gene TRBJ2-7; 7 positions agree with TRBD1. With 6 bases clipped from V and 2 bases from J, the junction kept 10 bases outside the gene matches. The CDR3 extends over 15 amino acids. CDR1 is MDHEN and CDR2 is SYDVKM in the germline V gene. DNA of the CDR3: TGTGCCAGCAGCTTGGTAGGGACAGCCACCTACGAGCAGTACTTC. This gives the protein CASSLVGTATYEQYF.